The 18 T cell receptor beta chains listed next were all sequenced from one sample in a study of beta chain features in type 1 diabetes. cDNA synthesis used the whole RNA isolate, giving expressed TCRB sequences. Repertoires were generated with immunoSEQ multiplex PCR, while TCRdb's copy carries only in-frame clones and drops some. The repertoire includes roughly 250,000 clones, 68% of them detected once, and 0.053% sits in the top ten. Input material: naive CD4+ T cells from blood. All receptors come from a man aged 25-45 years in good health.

The CDR3 bases are TGCGCCAGCAGCTTGGCCAGTAGGGGAGAGACCCAGTACTTC. Its translation: CASSLASRGETQYF. The chain combines TRBV5-1 with TRBJ2-5; D is perhaps TRBD1 (5 bases). CDR3 size: 14 residues. Germline V gene sequence: CDR1 SGHRS, CDR2 YFSETQ. The germline V and J ends were trimmed by 0 bases and 4 bases, with 10 bases remaining between them.

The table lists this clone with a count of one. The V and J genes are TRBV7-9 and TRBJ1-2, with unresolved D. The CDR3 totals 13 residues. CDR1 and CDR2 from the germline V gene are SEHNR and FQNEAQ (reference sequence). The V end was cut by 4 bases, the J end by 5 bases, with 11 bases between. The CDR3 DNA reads TGTGCCAGCAGCTCTCCCGGACGGTATGGCTACACCTTC. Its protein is CASSSPGRYGYTF.

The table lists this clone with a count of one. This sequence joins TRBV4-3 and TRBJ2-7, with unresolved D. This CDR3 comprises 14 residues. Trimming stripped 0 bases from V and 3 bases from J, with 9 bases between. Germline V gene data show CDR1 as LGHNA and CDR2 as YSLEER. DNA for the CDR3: TGCGCCAGCAGCCAAGACATTCCGGACTACGAGCAGTACTTC. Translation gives CASSQDIPDYEQYF.

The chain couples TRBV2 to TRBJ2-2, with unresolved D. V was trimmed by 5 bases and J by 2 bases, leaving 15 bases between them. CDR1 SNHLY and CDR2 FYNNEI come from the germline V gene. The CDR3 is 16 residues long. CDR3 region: CASSYQILRNTGELFF. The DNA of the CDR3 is TGTGCCAGCAGTTATCAAATCCTCCGAAACACCGGGGAGCTGTTTTTT.

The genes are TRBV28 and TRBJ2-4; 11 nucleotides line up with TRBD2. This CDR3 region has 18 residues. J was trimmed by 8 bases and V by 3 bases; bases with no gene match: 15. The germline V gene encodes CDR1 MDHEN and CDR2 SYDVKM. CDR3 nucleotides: TGTGCCAGCAGTTTCCAGTCACTAGCGGGAGAGGGGTTATACATTCAGTACTTC. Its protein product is CASSFQSLAGEGLYIQYF. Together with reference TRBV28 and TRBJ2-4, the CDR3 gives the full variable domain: DVKVTQSSRYLVKRTGEKVFLECVQDMDHENMFWYRQDPGLGLRLIYFSYDVKMKEKGDIPEGYSVSREKKERFSLILESASTNQTSMYLCASSFQSLAGEGLYIQYFGAGTRLSVL.

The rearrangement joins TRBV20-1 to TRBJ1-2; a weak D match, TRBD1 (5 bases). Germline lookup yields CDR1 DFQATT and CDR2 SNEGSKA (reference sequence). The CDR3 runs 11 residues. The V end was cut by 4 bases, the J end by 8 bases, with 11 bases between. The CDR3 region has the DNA TGCAGTGCTAACAAGGGGCTCGGCTACACCTTC. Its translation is CSANKGLGYTF.

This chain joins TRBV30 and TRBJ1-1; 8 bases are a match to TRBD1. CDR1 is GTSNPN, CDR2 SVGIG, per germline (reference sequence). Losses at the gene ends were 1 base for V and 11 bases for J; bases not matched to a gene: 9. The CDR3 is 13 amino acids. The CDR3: CAWSGDRTGYAFF. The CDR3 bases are TGTGCCTGGAGTGGGGATAGGACAGGGTACGCTTTCTTT.

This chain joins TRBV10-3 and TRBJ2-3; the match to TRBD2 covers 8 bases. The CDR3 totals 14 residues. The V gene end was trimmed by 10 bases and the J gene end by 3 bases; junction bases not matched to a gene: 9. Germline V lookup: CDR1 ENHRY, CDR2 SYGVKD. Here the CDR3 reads CATHVPGGTDTQYF. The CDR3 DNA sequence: TGTGCCACCCACGTTCCGGGGGGGACAGATACGCAGTATTTT.

The DNA for the CDR3 is TGTGCCAGCAGCTCCGTGGGCTACGAGCAGTACTTC. Translating gives CASSSVGYEQYF. J is TRBJ2-7 and V is TRBV7-9, with no clear D. The length of the CDR3 is 12 residues. Trimming removed 4 bases at V and 3 bases at J, with 7 bases between. Germline V gives CDR1 SEHNR, CDR2 FQNEAQ (reference sequence).

CDR3 sequence reads: CASSRGGTLHETQYF. The CDR3 DNA follows: TGTGCCAGCAGCCGAGGTGGGACCTTGCATGAGACCCAGTACTTC. J is TRBJ2-5 and V is TRBV7-2; D possibly uses TRBD1 or TRBD2 (5 bases each). The ends were cut back, 5 bases at V and 5 bases at J, with 18 bases in the middle. The CDR3 has 15 amino acids. Germline V gives CDR1 SGHTA, CDR2 FQGNSA.

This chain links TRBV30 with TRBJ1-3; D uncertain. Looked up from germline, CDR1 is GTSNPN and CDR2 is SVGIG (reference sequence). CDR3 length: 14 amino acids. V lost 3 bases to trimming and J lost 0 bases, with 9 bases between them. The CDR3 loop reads CAWSEVHSGNTIYF. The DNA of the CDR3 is TGTGCCTGGAGCGAAGTCCACTCTGGAAACACCATATATTTT. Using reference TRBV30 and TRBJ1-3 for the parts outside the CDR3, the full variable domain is SQTIHQWPATLVQPVGSPLSLECTVEGTSNPNLYWYRQAAGRGLQLLFYSVGIGQISSEVPQNLSASRPQDRQFILSSKKLLLSDSGFYLCAWSEVHSGNTIYFGEGSWLTVV.

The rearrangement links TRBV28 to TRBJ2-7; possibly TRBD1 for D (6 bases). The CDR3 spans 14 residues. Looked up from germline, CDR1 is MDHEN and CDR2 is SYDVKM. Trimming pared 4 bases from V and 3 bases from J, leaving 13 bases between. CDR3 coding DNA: TGTGCCAGCAGTTCCCGCAGGGGTGACTACGAGCAGTACTTC. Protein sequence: CASSSRRGDYEQYF.

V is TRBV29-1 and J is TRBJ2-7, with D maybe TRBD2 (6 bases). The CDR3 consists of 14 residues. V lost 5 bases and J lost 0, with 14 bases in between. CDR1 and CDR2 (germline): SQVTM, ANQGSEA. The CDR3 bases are TGCAGCGTTTTGTGGCGGGAACACTCCTACGAGCAGTACTTC. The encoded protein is CSVLWREHSYEQYF.

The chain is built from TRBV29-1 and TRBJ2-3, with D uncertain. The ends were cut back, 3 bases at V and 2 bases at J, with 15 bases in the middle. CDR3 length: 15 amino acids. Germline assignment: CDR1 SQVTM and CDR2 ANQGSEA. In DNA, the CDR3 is TGCAGCGTTGAGAGATCGAGTGGAGCCACAGATACGCAGTATTTT. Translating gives CSVERSSGATDTQYF.

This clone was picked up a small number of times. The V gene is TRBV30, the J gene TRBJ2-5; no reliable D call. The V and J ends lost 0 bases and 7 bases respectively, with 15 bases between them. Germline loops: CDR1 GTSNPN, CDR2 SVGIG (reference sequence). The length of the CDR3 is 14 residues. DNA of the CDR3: TGTGCCTGGAGTGTACGGCAGGCTGACGGGACCCAGTACTTC. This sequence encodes CAWSVRQADGTQYF.

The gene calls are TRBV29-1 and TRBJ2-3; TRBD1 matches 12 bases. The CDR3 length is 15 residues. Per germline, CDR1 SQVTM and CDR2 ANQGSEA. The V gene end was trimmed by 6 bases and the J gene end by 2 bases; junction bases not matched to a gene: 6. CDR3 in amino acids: CSVAGTGGYTDTQYF. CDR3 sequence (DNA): TGCAGCGTAGCCGGGACAGGGGGCTACACAGATACGCAGTATTTT.

CDR3 amino acids: CSVDIGASLGTQYF. The CDR3 DNA reads as TGCAGCGTTGATATTGGGGCTTCCCTGGGGACCCAGTACTTC. The chain carries TRBV29-1 and TRBJ2-5; D might be TRBD1 (5 bases). CDR1 SQVTM and CDR2 ANQGSEA come from the germline V gene. V was trimmed by 3 bases and J by 7 bases, leaving 18 bases between them. CDR3 length: 14 amino acids.

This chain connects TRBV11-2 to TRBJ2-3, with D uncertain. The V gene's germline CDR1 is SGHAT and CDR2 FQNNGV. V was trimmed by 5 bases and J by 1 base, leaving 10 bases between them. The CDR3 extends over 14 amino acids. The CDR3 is CASSQQTGTDTQYF. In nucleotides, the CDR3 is TGTGCCAGCAGCCAGCAGACCGGCACAGATACGCAGTATTTT. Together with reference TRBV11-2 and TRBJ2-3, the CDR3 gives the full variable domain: EAGVAQSPRYKIIEKRQSVAFWCNPISGHATLYWYQQILGQGPKLLIQFQNNGVVDDSQLPKDRFSAERLKGVDSTLKIQPAKLEDSAVYLCASSQQTGTDTQYFGPGTRLTVL.